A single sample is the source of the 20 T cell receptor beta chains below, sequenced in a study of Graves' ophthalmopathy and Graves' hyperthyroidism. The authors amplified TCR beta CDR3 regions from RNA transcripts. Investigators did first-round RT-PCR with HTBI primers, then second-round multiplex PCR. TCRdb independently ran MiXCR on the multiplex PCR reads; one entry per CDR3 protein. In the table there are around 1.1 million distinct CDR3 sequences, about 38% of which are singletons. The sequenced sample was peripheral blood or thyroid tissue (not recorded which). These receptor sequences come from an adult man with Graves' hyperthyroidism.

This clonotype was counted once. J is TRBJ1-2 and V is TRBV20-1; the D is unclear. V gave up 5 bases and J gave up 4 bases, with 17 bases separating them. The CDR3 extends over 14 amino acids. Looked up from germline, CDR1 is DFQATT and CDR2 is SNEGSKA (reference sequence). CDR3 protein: CSAAEGLTAYGYTF. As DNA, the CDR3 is TGCAGTGCTGCCGAAGGGCTCACCGCCTATGGCTACACCTTC.

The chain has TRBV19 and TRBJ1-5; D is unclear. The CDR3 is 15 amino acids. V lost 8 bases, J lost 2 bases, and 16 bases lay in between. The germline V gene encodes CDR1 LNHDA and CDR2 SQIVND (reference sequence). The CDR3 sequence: CASEDVQWRNQPQHF. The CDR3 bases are TGTGCCAGTGAGGACGTACAATGGCGCAATCAGCCCCAGCATTTT.

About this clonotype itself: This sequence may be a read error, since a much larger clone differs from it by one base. Here the CDR3 reads CASSDLLSPYEQYF. The CDR3 bases are TGCGCCAGCAGCGACTTGTTGAGCCCCTACGAGCAGTACTTC. The gene calls are TRBV5-1 and TRBJ2-7; D gene uncertain. Germline V lookup: CDR1 SGHRS, CDR2 YFSETQ. Trimming left V 4 bases short and J 2 bases short, with 13 bases between. The CDR3 covers 14 residues.

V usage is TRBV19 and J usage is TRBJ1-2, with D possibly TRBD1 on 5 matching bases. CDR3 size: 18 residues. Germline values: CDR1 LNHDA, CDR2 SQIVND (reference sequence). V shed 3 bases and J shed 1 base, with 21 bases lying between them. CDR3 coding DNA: TGTGCCAGTAGTATCCTGACAGCCCGACACCGAGATAACTATGGCTACACCTTC. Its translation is CASSILTARHRDNYGYTF.

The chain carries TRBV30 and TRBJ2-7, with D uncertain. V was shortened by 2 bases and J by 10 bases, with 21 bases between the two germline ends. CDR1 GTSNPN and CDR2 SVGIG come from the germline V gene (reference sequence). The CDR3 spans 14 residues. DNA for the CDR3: TGTGCCTGGAGTTCTGGCGACGTTTTTGGTCTACAGTACTTC. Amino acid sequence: CAWSSGDVFGLQYF. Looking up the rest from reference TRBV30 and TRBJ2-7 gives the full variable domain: SQTIHQWPATLVQPVGSPLSLECTVEGTSNPNLYWYRQAAGRGLQLLFYSVGIGQISSEVPQNLSASRPQDRQFILSSKKLLLSDSGFYLCAWSSGDVFGLQYFGPGTRLTVT.

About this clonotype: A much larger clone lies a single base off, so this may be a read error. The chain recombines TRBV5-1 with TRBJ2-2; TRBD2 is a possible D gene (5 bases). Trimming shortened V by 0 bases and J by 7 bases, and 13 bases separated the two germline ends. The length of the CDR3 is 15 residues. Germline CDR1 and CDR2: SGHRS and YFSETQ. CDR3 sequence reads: CASSLVDGEGGELFF. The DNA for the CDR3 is TGCGCCAGCAGCTTGGTGGACGGGGAAGGCGGGGAGCTGTTTTTT.

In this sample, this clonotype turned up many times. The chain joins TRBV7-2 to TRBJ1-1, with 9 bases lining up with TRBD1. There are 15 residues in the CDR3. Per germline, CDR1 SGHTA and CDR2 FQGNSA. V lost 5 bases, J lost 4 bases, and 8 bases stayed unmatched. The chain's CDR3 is CASSQKDRGVTEAFF. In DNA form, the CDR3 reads TGTGCCAGCAGCCAAAAGGACAGGGGAGTCACTGAAGCTTTCTTT.

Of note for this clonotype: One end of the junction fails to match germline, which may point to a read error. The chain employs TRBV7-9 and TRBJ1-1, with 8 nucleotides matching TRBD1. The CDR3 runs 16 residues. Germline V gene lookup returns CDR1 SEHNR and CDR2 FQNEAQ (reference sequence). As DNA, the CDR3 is TGTGCCAGCAGCTTACAGGGGGCGATTGGGAACACTGGAGCTTTCTTT. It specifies CASSLQGAIGNTGAFF.

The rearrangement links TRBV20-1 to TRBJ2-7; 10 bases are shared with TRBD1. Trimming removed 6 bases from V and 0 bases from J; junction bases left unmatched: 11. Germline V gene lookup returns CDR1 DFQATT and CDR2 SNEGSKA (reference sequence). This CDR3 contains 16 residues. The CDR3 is CSARPGTGASSYEQYF. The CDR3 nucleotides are TGCAGTGCCAGACCGGGGACAGGGGCGAGCTCCTACGAGCAGTACTTC.

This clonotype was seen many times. The CDR3 DNA sequence: TGTGCCAGTAGTACTACTGACAAGGCGTCGACGGATAACTATGGCTACACCTTC. The encoded protein is CASSTTDKASTDNYGYTF. The chain recombines TRBV19 with TRBJ1-2; D gene ambiguous. The CDR3 contains 18 residues. V was shortened by 4 bases and J by 1 base, with 22 bases between the two germline ends. Per germline, CDR1 LNHDA and CDR2 SQIVND (reference sequence). The complete variable domain, with remaining parts taken from reference TRBV19 and TRBJ1-2, reads DGGITQSPKYLFRKEGQNVTLSCEQNLNHDAMYWYRQDPGQGLRLIYYSQIVNDFQKGDIAEGYSVSREKKESFPLTVTSAQKNPTAFYLCASSTTDKASTDNYGYTFGSGTRLTVV.

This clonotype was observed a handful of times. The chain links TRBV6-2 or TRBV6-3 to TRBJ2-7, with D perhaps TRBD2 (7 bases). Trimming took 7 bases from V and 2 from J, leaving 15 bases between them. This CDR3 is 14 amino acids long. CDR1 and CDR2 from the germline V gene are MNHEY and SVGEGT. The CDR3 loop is CASIGRGATYEQYF. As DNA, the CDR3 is TGTGCCAGCATCGGACGGGGGGCGACCTACGAGCAGTACTTC.

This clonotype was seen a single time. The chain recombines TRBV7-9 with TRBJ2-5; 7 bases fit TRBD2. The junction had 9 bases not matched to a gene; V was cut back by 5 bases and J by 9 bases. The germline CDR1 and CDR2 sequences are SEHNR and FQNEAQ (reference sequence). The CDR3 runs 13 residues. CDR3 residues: CASSVGAAGAQYF. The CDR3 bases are TGTGCCAGCAGCGTTGGGGCCGCGGGGGCCCAGTACTTC.

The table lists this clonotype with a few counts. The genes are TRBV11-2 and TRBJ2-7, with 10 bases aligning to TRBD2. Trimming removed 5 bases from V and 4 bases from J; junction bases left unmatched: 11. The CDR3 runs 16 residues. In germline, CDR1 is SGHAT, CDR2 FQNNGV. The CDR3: CASSRPLAGERYEQYF. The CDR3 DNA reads TGTGCCAGCAGCCGACCTCTAGCGGGAGAGCGGTACGAGCAGTACTTC. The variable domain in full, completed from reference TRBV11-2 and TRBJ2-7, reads EAGVAQSPRYKIIEKRQSVAFWCNPISGHATLYWYQQILGQGPKLLIQFQNNGVVDDSQLPKDRFSAERLKGVDSTLKIQPAKLEDSAVYLCASSRPLAGERYEQYFGPGTRLTVT.

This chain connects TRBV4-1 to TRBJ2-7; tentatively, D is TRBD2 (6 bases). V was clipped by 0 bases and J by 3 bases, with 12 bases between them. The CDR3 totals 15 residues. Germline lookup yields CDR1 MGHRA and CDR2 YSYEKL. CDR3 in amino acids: CASSQEPSAGYEQYF. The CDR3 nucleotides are TGCGCCAGCAGCCAAGAACCTTCAGCGGGCTACGAGCAGTACTTC.

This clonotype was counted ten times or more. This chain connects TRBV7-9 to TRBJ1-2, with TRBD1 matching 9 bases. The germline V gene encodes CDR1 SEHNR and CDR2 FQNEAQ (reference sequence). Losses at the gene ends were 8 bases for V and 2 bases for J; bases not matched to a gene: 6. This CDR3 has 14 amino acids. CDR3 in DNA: TGTGCCAGCGGAGGGGGGACAGGGAACTATGGCTACACCTTC. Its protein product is CASGGGTGNYGYTF.

CDR3: CSAGLSNQPQHF. CDR3 in DNA: TGCAGTGCTGGGCTGAGCAATCAGCCCCAGCATTTT. The gene calls are TRBV20-1 and TRBJ1-5; D remains ambiguous. This CDR3 comprises 12 residues. Germline V gene data show CDR1 as DFQATT and CDR2 as SNEGSKA (reference sequence). Trimming left V 5 bases short and J 1 base short, with 6 bases between.

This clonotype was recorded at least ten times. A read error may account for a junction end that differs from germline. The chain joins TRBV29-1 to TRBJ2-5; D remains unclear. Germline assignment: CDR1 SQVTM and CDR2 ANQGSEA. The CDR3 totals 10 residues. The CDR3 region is CSAEMETQYF. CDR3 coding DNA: TGCAGCGCTGAAATGGAGACCCAGTACTTC.

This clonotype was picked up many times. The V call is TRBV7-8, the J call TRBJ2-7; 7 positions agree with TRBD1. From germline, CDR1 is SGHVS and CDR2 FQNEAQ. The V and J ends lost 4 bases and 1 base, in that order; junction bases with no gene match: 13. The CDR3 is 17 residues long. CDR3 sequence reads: CASSSSPDRVGSYEQYF. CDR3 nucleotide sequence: TGTGCCAGCAGCTCCTCGCCTGACAGGGTAGGGTCCTACGAGCAGTACTTC.

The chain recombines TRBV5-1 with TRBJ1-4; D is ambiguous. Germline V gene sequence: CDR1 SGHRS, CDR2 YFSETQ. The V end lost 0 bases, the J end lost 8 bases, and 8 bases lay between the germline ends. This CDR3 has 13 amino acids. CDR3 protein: CASSLASSEKLFF. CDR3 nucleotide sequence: TGCGCCAGCAGCTTGGCTAGTTCCGAAAAACTGTTTTTT.

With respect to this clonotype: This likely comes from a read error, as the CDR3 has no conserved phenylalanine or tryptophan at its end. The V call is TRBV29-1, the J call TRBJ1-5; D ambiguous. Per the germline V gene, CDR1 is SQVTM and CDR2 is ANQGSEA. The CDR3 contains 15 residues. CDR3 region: CSARPGWASNQPQHL. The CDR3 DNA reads TGCAGTGCTAGGCCCGGTTGGGCGAGCAATCAGCCCCAGCATCTT.